This T cell receptor beta chain was obtained from a study of identical twins (TCRdb year 2016). As for the study more broadly: The study deep-sequenced TCR alpha and beta repertoires from monozygotic twins, unrelated adults of various ages and cord blood to test whether fetal clonotypes persist. To rule out contamination, the twin experiments were replicated at different times with different library preparation protocols.

The library was generated by 5' RACE. Sequencing instrument: Illumina HiSeq 2000. A universal primer binding site was introduced by template switching, and a unique molecular identifier was present in the final cDNA, enabling accurate counting of TCR cDNA molecules. First-strand cDNA for TCR alpha and beta chains was synthesized from specific primers in the conserved constant-segment region. To control for contamination, each cDNA library was double barcoded with a SMART-Mk sample barcode plus Illumina barcodes. TruSeq adapter sequences, together with Illumina sample barcodes, were added in two successive PCR steps. TCR alpha and beta cDNA libraries were sequenced on the Illumina HiSeq platform with custom primers. From the authors' description of their analysis: Unique molecular identifiers were extracted from raw reads with MiGEC, and CDR3 positions were determined with MiXCR. Recombination models were inferred per individual with the repgenHMM and IGoR tools using an EM algorithm. Shared clonotypes were analyzed with the tcR package in R, and sharing was normalized by the product of cloneset sizes. To study raw recombination without the effects of thymic and clonal selection, out-of-frame nonproductive sequences were analyzed. The raw public reads went through TCRdb reprocessing: fastp at Q25, MiXCR clone calling, in-frame beta chains kept. Each entry is one CDR3 protein sequence, shown with its most common DNA and genes. V and J calls and clone size were set by TCRdb, not the authors. The sample records approximately 680,000 distinct CDR3 sequences, just over 7% of which are singletons. Together, the top ten hold 1.5% to 2% of the sample.

This clonotype was seen at least ten times. This clone's antigen is unknown. There are no base qualities to consult, and no much larger clone falls within one base. Looking up the germline V gene yields CDR1 SGHRS and CDR2 YFSETQ. From cysteine to phenylalanine, the CDR3 is 14 amino acids long. Of all the DNA, just the CDR3 is kept, 42 bases in frame from base 1. Cut back by 0 bases and 0 bases, the V and J ends lie 4 bases apart. All donors were healthy Caucasians. Three pairs of female monozygotic twins, all aged roughly 18 to 29 years, were included in the twin cohort. Peripheral blood mononuclear cells were used as the source from which RNA for TCR libraries was isolated. Overall results and qualifications from the work: Because the same donors could not be followed over many years, the conclusions relied on cross-sectional statistical analysis. Out-of-frame TCR alpha sharing in monozygotic twins was systematically underestimated by recombination models, whereas sharing between unrelated individuals was in agreement with the recombination models. Compared with coincidental sharing between unrelated individuals, an excess of low generation-probability sequences was observed among out-of-frame TCR alpha sequences shared between twins. Invariant T cells such as MAIT and iNKT could partly confound zero-insertion analyses, though diverse VJ usage argued against this for most clonotypes. Excess twin sharing in beta out-of-frame sequences was weaker because fewer shared sequences lowered the signal-to-noise ratio. Abundant cord blood beta clonotypes carried fewer insertions; young adult naive repertoires showed a weaker similar trend, while memory repertoires showed none.

This sample was also put to use in a study of yellow fever vaccine responses in identical twins. That second publication adds: The authors reported that the T cell response to vaccination in identical twins appeared partly convergent and partly personalized. In identical twins, the study followed T cell clones that responded to the vaccine with precision.

This clonotype was obtained from a woman between 18 and 29 years old in good health. In this chain, TRBV5-1 is recombined with TRBJ1-5; the D gene assignment is ambiguous. Material: PBMCs. For the CDR3, the sequence is CASSLDDSNQPQHF. The nucleotide sequence reads TGCGCCAGCAGCTTGGACGATAGCAATCAGCCCCAGCATTTT.